Below are 10 T cell receptor beta chains sequenced from a single sample in a study of OX40 agonist ivuxolimab in advanced cancers. The protocol used for the library was the immunoSEQ multiplex PCR assay. TCRdb provides this immuneACCESS table in a form limited to in-frame rearrangements. Some clones are lacking; in checked studies, under half of them reflect an unresolved V gene, and why the rest are absent is not known. In all, the sample holds tens of thousands of clones, and around nine tenths of those were seen once. More than 0.25% of the sample goes to the ten largest clones. The starting material was CD4+ or CD8+ T cells sorted from blood, obtained in a trial of the OX40 agonist ivuxolimab. Source of these receptors: an adult with an advanced solid tumor such as melanoma, head and neck, liver or kidney cancer.

The V gene is TRBV5-1, the J gene TRBJ2-5; the D gene is possibly TRBD1 (5 bases). This CDR3 is 15 amino acids long. The germline V gene encodes CDR1 SGHRS and CDR2 YFSETQ. Trimming took off 4 bases at V and 1 base at J, with 14 bases between the two ends. The CDR3 DNA reads as TGCGCCAGCAGCCGAGGACAAATCGGCCAAGAGACCCAGTACTTC. Protein product: CASSRGQIGQETQYF.

V gene TRBV7-3 combines with J gene TRBJ1-6; 7 bases match TRBD1. This CDR3 region has 16 residues. Losses at the gene ends were 3 bases for V and 1 base for J; bases not matched to a gene: 3. Germline V lookup: CDR1 SGHTA, CDR2 FQGTGA. In nucleotides, the CDR3 is TGTGCCAGCAGCTTGCGACAGGGTTCCTATAATTCACCCCTCCACTTT. Its translation is CASSLRQGSYNSPLHF.

Concerning this clone: Its ends do not fully match the called genes, so a read error is possible. This sequence joins TRBV7-6 and TRBJ1-2, with D perhaps matching TRBD1 (5 bases). The CDR3 runs 9 residues. Germline assignment: CDR1 SGHVS and CDR2 FNYEAQ. Here the CDR3 reads CAVPPGTFF. DNA for the CDR3: TGTGCCGTACCCCCCGGGACCTTCTTC.

The genes are TRBV11-1 and TRBJ2-3; no clear D gene. V was cut by 5 bases and J by 0 bases, with 6 bases left in between. Germline-derived CDR1 and CDR2 are SGHAT and FQDESV (reference sequence). This CDR3 is built from 13 residues. In DNA, the CDR3 is TGTGCCAGCAGCCCCCCAAGCACAGATACGCAGTATTTT. Its protein product is CASSPPSTDTQYF.

V gene TRBV6-1 combines with J gene TRBJ1-2; D is ambiguous. The CDR3 sequence is 16 residues long. In germline, CDR1 is MNHNS, CDR2 SASEGT. V was shortened by 2 bases and J by 4 bases, with 17 bases between the two germline ends. The CDR3 sequence: CASSESVPGRAYGYTF. The CDR3 bases are TGTGCCAGCAGTGAAAGCGTCCCCGGGCGGGCCTATGGCTACACCTTC.

The chain uses TRBV9 and TRBJ2-6; 12 bases map to TRBD1. Germline V gene data show CDR1 as SGDLS and CDR2 as YYNGEE. CDR3 length: 18 residues. The V and J ends lost 3 bases and 2 bases, in that order; junction bases with no gene match: 6. The DNA for the CDR3 is TGTGCCAGCAGCGCGGGGGGACAGGGGGCAACTGGGGCCAACGTCCTGACTTTC. Translating it yields CASSAGGQGATGANVLTF.

The rearrangement uses TRBV27 and TRBJ2-1; D possibly uses TRBD1 or TRBD2 (5 bases each). The CDR3 runs 17 residues. Germline values: CDR1 MNHEY, CDR2 SMNVEV (reference sequence). V lost 2 bases, J lost 3 bases, and 17 bases lay in between. Here the CDR3 DNA reads TGTGCCAGCAGTTTAGGGACCGGGGTTTCGGGCTACAATGAGCAGTTCTTC. Translating it yields CASSLGTGVSGYNEQFF.

This chain joins TRBV21-1 and TRBJ1-2. TRBV21-1 is a documented pseudogene. The CDR3 covers 15 residues. The CDR3 sequence is CASHRGRDLGYGYTF. The CDR3 bases are TGTGCCAGCCACCGAGGACGGGATCTTGGCTATGGCTACACCTTC.

The J gene is TRBJ1-1, the V gene TRBV18; possibly TRBD1 for D (6 bases). The CDR3 is made up of 16 amino acids. The V end was cut by 4 bases, the J end by 4 bases, with 19 bases between. Germline assignment: CDR1 KGHSH and CDR2 LQKENI. The DNA for the CDR3 is TGTGCCAGCTCACGGACGACAGGTGTGGGAGGCACTGAAGCTTTCTTT. Protein product: CASSRTTGVGGTEAFF.

J is TRBJ2-7 and V is TRBV13; D gene uncertain. The CDR3 is 16 amino acids. The V and J ends lost 5 bases and 0 bases respectively, with 17 bases between them. Per the germline V gene, CDR1 is PRHDT and CDR2 is FYEKMQ (reference sequence). This chain's CDR3 is CASSPPWTDLSYEQYF. CDR3 coding DNA: TGTGCCAGCAGCCCTCCCTGGACGGACCTCTCCTACGAGCAGTACTTC.